Listed here are 25 T cell receptor beta chains from one sample, sequenced in a study of T-cell memory formation after mild COVID-19. Each CDR3 protein gets one entry after TCRdb re-called the 5' RACE reads with MiXCR. The table lists a few hundred thousand distinct CDR3 sequences, nearly 25% of them singletons. The specimen sequenced was PBMCs or a T cell subset sorted from them (not recorded which). These receptors all stem from an adult woman who had mild COVID-19 (a few samples of this study predate the infection). Cell type and time point are not known.

V gene TRBV7-3 combines with J gene TRBJ2-4; TRBD2 matches at 7 bases. Trimming removed 2 bases from V and 9 bases from J; junction bases left unmatched: 7. CDR3 length equals 14 residues. The germline CDR1 and CDR2 sequences are SGHTA and FQGTGA. The CDR3 protein is CASSLVGGGGIQYF. CDR3 bases: TGTGCCAGCAGCTTAGTTGGCGGGGGTGGCATTCAGTACTTC.

The gene calls are TRBV6-5 and TRBJ2-7, with D perhaps given as TRBD1 or TRBD2 (5 bases each). Germline values: CDR1 MNHEY, CDR2 SVGAGI. Trimming took 2 bases from V and 3 from J, leaving 14 bases between them. The length of the CDR3 is 15 residues. The CDR3 protein is CASSYTGTDDYEQYF. The CDR3 bases are TGTGCCAGCAGTTACACCGGGACGGACGACTACGAGCAGTACTTC.

This clonotype showed up just a few times. This CDR3 is CASSPSGRAGTDTQYF. CDR3 nucleotides: TGTGCCAGCAGTCCTAGCGGGAGGGCCGGGACAGATACGCAGTATTTT. V and J are TRBV12-3 or TRBV12-4 and TRBJ2-3; TRBD2 agrees at 12 bases. The CDR3 covers 16 residues. J gave up 3 bases and V 5 bases, and 6 bases lay outside the gene matches.

This sequence joins TRBV7-8 and TRBJ1-2; D call uncertain. CDR3 length equals 12 residues. V gave up 4 bases and J gave up 10 bases, with 13 bases separating them. Germline CDR1 is SGHVS and CDR2 is FQNEAQ. CDR3 region: CASSSQAGIYTF. DNA of the CDR3: TGTGCCAGCAGCTCCCAAGCGGGAATCTACACCTTC.

Many counts were recorded for this clonotype. The chain combines TRBV5-1 with TRBJ2-5, with 7 bases identical to TRBD2. The CDR3 has 14 amino acids. CDR1 and CDR2 from the germline V gene are SGHRS and YFSETQ. The V segment lost 0 bases and the J segment 5 bases; nucleotides outside the gene matches: 4. CDR3 bases: TGCGCCAGCAGCTTGGCGGGAGGAGAGGAGACCCAGTACTTC. The encoded protein is CASSLAGGEETQYF.

V and J are TRBV4-1 and TRBJ2-5; 8 positions agree with TRBD2. From germline, CDR1 is MGHRA and CDR2 YSYEKL. The junction had 8 bases not matched to a gene; V was cut back by 3 bases and J by 5 bases. The CDR3 sequence is 15 residues long. CDR3 protein: CASSHRLAGSETQYF. The DNA of the CDR3 is TGCGCCAGCAGCCATCGGTTAGCGGGGTCTGAGACCCAGTACTTC.

This clonotype was seen a handful of times. V gene TRBV6-6 combines with J gene TRBJ2-6, with TRBD1 matching 7 bases. The V gene end was trimmed by 1 base and the J gene end by 0 bases; junction bases not matched to a gene: 9. Germline V gene lookup returns CDR1 MNHNY and CDR2 SVGAGI (reference sequence). The CDR3 loop spans 19 amino acids. This chain's CDR3 is CASSYFSGTASSGANVLTF. The CDR3 region has the DNA TGTGCCAGCAGTTACTTTTCCGGGACAGCTAGCTCTGGGGCCAACGTCCTGACTTTC.

Concerning this clonotype: A much more abundant neighbour one base away suggests this may be a read error. V usage is TRBV5-5 and J usage is TRBJ1-2; D is perhaps TRBD1 (5 bases). The germline V gene has CDR1 SGHKS and CDR2 YYEKEE (reference sequence). This CDR3 comprises 15 residues. V lost 5 bases and J lost 6, with 20 bases in between. The CDR3 here is CASRLMGLERDGYTF. CDR3 nucleotide sequence: TGTGCCAGCAGATTGATGGGACTGGAGAGGGATGGCTACACCTTC.

J is TRBJ2-1 and V is TRBV10-3, with 11 bases that match TRBD2. With 6 bases clipped from V and 5 bases from J, the junction kept 0 bases outside the gene matches. The CDR3 spans 13 residues. Looked up from germline, CDR1 is ENHRY and CDR2 is SYGVKD. Here the CDR3 reads CAIRTSGDNEQFF. For the CDR3, the DNA is TGTGCCATCAGGACTAGCGGGGACAATGAGCAGTTCTTC.

This clonotype appeared a few times. The chain couples TRBV6-6 to TRBJ1-1; D perhaps matches TRBD1 (6 bases). V lost 0 bases, J lost 6 bases, and 20 bases lay in between. The CDR3 sequence is 17 residues long. CDR1 and CDR2 (germline): MNHNY, SVGAGI (reference sequence). CDR3 bases: TGTGCCAGCAGTTACTCTGATCGGGGGCGCAGGAGCGCTGAAGCTTTCTTT. Its translation is CASSYSDRGRRSAEAFF.

A few counts support this clonotype. V is TRBV6-2 or TRBV6-3 and J is TRBJ1-1; no clear D. The CDR3 is 14 amino acids. Germline assignment: CDR1 MNHEY and CDR2 SVGEGT. V was trimmed by 2 bases and J by 1 base, leaving 8 bases between them. The CDR3 DNA sequence: TGTGCCAGCAGTTACGTGGCTACGAACACTGAAGCTTTCTTT. Protein product: CASSYVATNTEAFF.

The gene calls are TRBV20-1 and TRBJ2-7, with 8 bases that match TRBD2. The CDR3 runs 14 residues. J was trimmed by 0 bases and V by 5 bases; bases with no gene match: 6. Germline assignment: CDR1 DFQATT and CDR2 SNEGSKA (reference sequence). The CDR3 spells CSAQRGHSSYEQYF. The CDR3, as DNA: TGCAGTGCTCAGCGGGGGCACAGCTCCTACGAGCAGTACTTC.

This clonotype was seen a handful of times. The CDR3 protein is CASRTGWSGELFF. CDR3 coding DNA: TGTGCCAGCAGGACAGGGTGGTCCGGGGAGCTGTTTTTT. The rearrangement uses TRBV2 and TRBJ2-2, with 7 bases identical to TRBD1. Trimming at V came to 6 bases and at J to 6 bases, leaving 4 bases not matched to a gene. Germline V gene sequence: CDR1 SNHLY, CDR2 FYNNEI. The CDR3 spans 13 residues.

This clonotype showed up just a few times. The chain carries TRBV9 and TRBJ2-7; the D gene is possibly TRBD2 (6 bases). The germline V and J ends were trimmed by 3 bases and 6 bases, with 16 bases remaining between them. Germline loops: CDR1 SGDLS, CDR2 YYNGEE. This CDR3 has 14 residues. This CDR3 is CASSADSGVSEQYF. CDR3 DNA: TGTGCCAGCAGCGCGGACTCGGGAGTGAGCGAGCAGTACTTC. The full variable domain, with the rest looked up from reference TRBV9 and TRBJ2-7, is DSGVTQTPKHLITATGQRVTLRCSPRSGDLSVYWYQQSLDQGLQFLIQYYNGEERAKGNILERFSAQQFPDLHSELNLSSLELGDSALYFCASSADSGVSEQYFGPGTRLTVT.

V and J are TRBV5-1 and TRBJ1-1, with D maybe TRBD1 (5 bases). The V end lost 0 bases, the J end lost 2 bases, and 11 bases lay between the germline ends. From germline, CDR1 is SGHRS and CDR2 YFSETQ. The CDR3 has 15 residues. The CDR3 here is CASSLVGGINTEAFF. The CDR3 nucleotides are TGCGCCAGCAGCTTGGTTGGGGGGATTAACACTGAAGCTTTCTTT. The entire variable domain, with the rest obtained from reference TRBV5-1 and TRBJ1-1, is as follows: KAGVTQTPRYLIKTRGQQVTLSCSPISGHRSVSWYQQTPGQGLQFLFEYFSETQRNKGNFPGRFSGRQFSNSRSEMNVSTLELGDSALYLCASSLVGGINTEAFFGQGTRLTVV.

The gene calls are TRBV5-1 and TRBJ2-7; 9 nucleotides line up with TRBD1. V was pared by 4 bases and J by 7 bases, with 9 bases of the junction left unmatched. Germline V gene lookup returns CDR1 SGHRS and CDR2 YFSETQ. This CDR3 spans 14 amino acids. CDR3 in DNA: TGCGCCAGCAGCATCGGGACAGGGAATCGGGAGCAGTACTTC. Residues: CASSIGTGNREQYF.

This chain uses TRBV2 with TRBJ1-2; no reliable D call. This CDR3 is 14 amino acids long. With 3 bases removed from V and 2 bases from J, the gap between germline ends came to 10 bases. From germline, CDR1 is SNHLY and CDR2 FYNNEI. The CDR3 here is CASSEAGWNYGYTF. The DNA of the CDR3 is TGTGCCAGCAGTGAGGCAGGATGGAACTATGGCTACACCTTC.

This chain connects TRBV5-1 to TRBJ1-1, with D uncertain. Deletions cut 5 bases from V and 3 bases from J, with 8 bases between. CDR3 length: 12 amino acids. Germline values: CDR1 SGHRS, CDR2 YFSETQ. CDR3 residues: CASRIGDTEAFF. In DNA, the CDR3 is TGCGCCAGCAGAATCGGGGACACTGAAGCTTTCTTT.

This chain links TRBV10-3 with TRBJ1-1, with D uncertain. The germline gives CDR1 ENHRY, CDR2 SYGVKD. The V and J ends lost 6 bases and 0 bases respectively, with 8 bases between them. The CDR3 contains 13 residues. CDR3 in amino acids: CAIRSDLNTEAFF. In nucleotides, the CDR3 is TGTGCCATCAGGAGTGATCTGAACACTGAAGCTTTCTTT.

Here the CDR3 DNA reads TGTGCCAGCAGCTCCGGGGCTGGTTATAGCAATCAGCCCCAGCATTTT. It translates to CASSSGAGYSNQPQHF. The V call is TRBV7-9, the J call TRBJ1-5, with D perhaps matching TRBD1 (5 bases). This CDR3 is 16 amino acids long. Trimming shortened V by 4 bases and J by 0 bases, and 13 bases separated the two germline ends. Germline V gene data show CDR1 as SEHNR and CDR2 as FQNEAQ (reference sequence). The complete variable domain, with remaining parts taken from reference TRBV7-9 and TRBJ1-5, reads DTGVSQNPRHKITKRGQNVTFRCDPISEHNRLYWYRQTLGQGPEFLTYFQNEAQLEKSRLLSDRFSAERPKGSFSTLEIQRTEQGDSAMYLCASSSGAGYSNQPQHFGDGTRLSIL.

The CDR3 here is CSAMAELYEQYF. The CDR3 DNA reads as TGCAGTGCTATGGCCGAACTATACGAGCAGTACTTC. The chain recombines TRBV20-1 with TRBJ2-7; D uncertain. Germline V lookup: CDR1 DFQATT, CDR2 SNEGSKA (reference sequence). The CDR3 sequence is 12 residues long. V was pared by 4 bases and J by 4 bases, with 11 bases between.

CDR3 sequence: CATNSGRGPGYTQYF. In DNA, the CDR3 is TGTGCCACCAACTCAGGACGGGGGCCTGGGTATACGCAGTATTTT. The chain links TRBV24-1 to TRBJ2-3; D possibly matches TRBD1 or TRBD2 (6 bases each). CDR1 is KGHDR and CDR2 is SFDVKD in the germline V gene. V shed 8 bases and J shed 7 bases, with 21 bases lying between them. CDR3 length: 15 amino acids.

V usage is TRBV7-8 and J usage is TRBJ2-1, with 7 bases identical to TRBD2. V was clipped by 1 base and J by 4 bases; unmatched bases: 7. Germline V CDR1 and CDR2: SGHVS, FQNEAQ. CDR3 length equals 16 residues. This CDR3 is CASSLGRGRRYNEQFF. The CDR3 DNA is TGTGCCAGCAGCTTAGGGCGCGGGAGAAGATACAATGAGCAGTTCTTC.

This clonotype showed up just a few times. This chain joins TRBV5-6 and TRBJ2-1; no clear D. V was trimmed by 0 bases and J by 10 bases, leaving 20 bases between them. The CDR3 is 16 amino acids. Germline CDR1 reads SGHDT; CDR2 reads YYEEEE. CDR3 region: CASSLGWNSFGLEQFF. CDR3 bases: TGTGCCAGCAGCTTGGGTTGGAACTCTTTCGGGTTAGAGCAGTTCTTC.

This sequence joins TRBV12-3 or TRBV12-4 and TRBJ2-2, with 8 nucleotides matching TRBD1. The CDR3 totals 17 residues. V lost 6 bases, J lost 4 bases, and 13 bases stayed unmatched. Here the CDR3 reads CASRLSTTGAGTGELFF. The CDR3 region has the DNA TGTGCCAGCAGATTGTCCACGACAGGGGCCGGCACCGGGGAGCTGTTTTTT.